What follows are 26 T cell receptor beta chains derived from one specimen sequenced in a study of lymphopenia after photon versus proton radiotherapy. Assay used: immunoSEQ multiplex PCR; TCRdb lists only in-frame clones, some missing. This sample has more than 80,000 clones, with more than 70% found just once. Specimen: peripheral blood, collected from a patient treated with proton-based radiotherapy. These receptors were taken from a man aged 55 to 70 with pancreatic cancer.

About this clone itself: Other DNA sequences from this sample encode an identical CDR3 as well. V is TRBV7-2 and J is TRBJ2-2, with unresolved D. CDR3 length: 14 amino acids. V was clipped by 3 bases and J by 1 base, with 6 bases between them. CDR1 is SGHTA, CDR2 FQGNSA, per germline. CDR3 sequence reads: CASSLGGNTGELFF. CDR3 nucleotide sequence: TGTGCCAGCAGCTTGGGTGGGAACACCGGGGAGCTGTTTTTT.

The chain recombines TRBV27 with TRBJ2-7; D might be TRBD1 (5 bases). V was shortened by 5 bases and J by 3 bases, with 8 bases between the two germline ends. The CDR3 extends over 12 amino acids. Germline assignment: CDR1 MNHEY and CDR2 SMNVEV (reference sequence). The CDR3 DNA follows: TGTGCCAGCAGTACAGGAAACTACGAGCAGTACTTC. The encoded protein is CASSTGNYEQYF.

The chain links TRBV18 to TRBJ2-7; 9 nucleotides match TRBD2. CDR1 and CDR2 from the germline V gene are KGHSH and LQKENI. The CDR3 loop spans 17 amino acids. J lost 5 bases, V lost 2 bases, and 13 bases had no gene match. The CDR3 bases are TGTGCCAGCTCACCATTACCGCGCGGGAGGGCCGTGGACGAGCAGTACTTC. Residues: CASSPLPRGRAVDEQYF.

This chain joins TRBV27 and TRBJ1-2; D is unresolved. The germline gives CDR1 MNHEY, CDR2 SMNVEV (reference sequence). V was pared by 5 bases and J by 4 bases, with 14 bases between. The CDR3 length is 14 residues. The CDR3 spells CASSPQTHGYGYTF. The CDR3 DNA reads TGTGCCAGCAGTCCCCAGACACATGGCTATGGCTACACCTTC.

The chain couples TRBV25-1 to TRBJ2-5, with 7 positions matching TRBD2. The CDR3 runs 12 residues. The J segment lost 9 bases and the V segment lost 3 bases, leaving 4 bases of the junction unmatched. Germline lookup yields CDR1 MGHDK and CDR2 SYGVNS. The CDR3 spells CASSDRGEAQYF. The CDR3 DNA is TGTGCCAGCAGTGACCGGGGGGAGGCCCAGTACTTC.

The table lists this clone with a count of one. The V call is TRBV6-1, the J call TRBJ1-4; TRBD1 agrees at 7 bases. The CDR3 extends over 14 amino acids. The germline V gene encodes CDR1 MNHNS and CDR2 SASEGT. The ends lost 6 bases at V and 8 bases at J; junction bases unmatched: 9. The CDR3 here is CASSTTGSTEKLFF. CDR3 sequence (DNA): TGTGCCAGCAGCACGACAGGGTCAACCGAAAAACTGTTTTTT.

The chain is built from TRBV5-8 and TRBJ1-3; TRBD1 agrees at 9 bases. Germline V gene sequence: CDR1 SGHTS, CDR2 YDEGEE. CDR3 length: 15 residues. Trimming removed 1 base from V and 9 bases from J; junction bases left unmatched: 8. Here the CDR3 DNA reads TGTGCCAGCAGCTTGAGGACAGGGGCAGGGAGCACCATATATTTT. This codes for CASSLRTGAGSTIYF.

The chain recombines TRBV6-5 with TRBJ2-3; 8 positions match TRBD2. From germline, CDR1 is MNHEY and CDR2 SVGAGI. The CDR3 covers 15 residues. The J segment lost 3 bases and the V segment lost 7 bases, leaving 9 bases of the junction unmatched. CDR3 loop: CASKQMGGRTDTQYF. The DNA of the CDR3 is TGTGCCAGCAAACAGATGGGCGGGAGGACAGATACGCAGTATTTT.

The chain joins TRBV9 to TRBJ2-2, with 8 positions matching TRBD2. The germline CDR1 and CDR2 sequences are SGDLS and YYNGEE. CDR3 size: 14 residues. Losses at the gene ends were 4 bases for V and 6 bases for J; bases not matched to a gene: 5. In DNA, the CDR3 is TGTGCCAGCAGCACCTCGGGGGGGCCCGGGGAGCTGTTTTTT. Translated: CASSTSGGPGELFF.

The genes are TRBV6-1 and TRBJ2-7, with 9 bases lining up with TRBD2. The length of the CDR3 is 11 residues. The ends lost 11 bases at V and 5 bases at J; junction bases unmatched: 4. Per germline, CDR1 MNHNS and CDR2 SASEGT. CDR3 in amino acids: CACSGRNEQYF. CDR3 coding DNA: TGTGCCTGTAGCGGGAGAAACGAGCAGTACTTC.

The CDR3: CASTSGVGEQYF. The CDR3 region has the DNA TGTGCCAGTACCTCCGGGGTGGGCGAGCAGTACTTC. This chain uses TRBV19 with TRBJ2-7; weak D call: TRBD2 (5 bases). Germline CDR1 and CDR2: LNHDA and SQIVND (reference sequence). This CDR3 has 12 residues. Trimming removed 7 bases from V and 6 bases from J, with 13 bases in between. The whole variable domain, remainder taken from reference TRBV19 and TRBJ2-7, is DGGITQSPKYLFRKEGQNVTLSCEQNLNHDAMYWYRQDPGQGLRLIYYSQIVNDFQKGDIAEGYSVSREKKESFPLTVTSAQKNPTAFYLCASTSGVGEQYFGPGTRLTVT.

The chain has TRBV11-3 and TRBJ2-1; the match to TRBD2 covers 11 bases. Germline trimming cut 6 bases from V and 8 bases from J; bases unmatched to any gene: 9. CDR1 is SGHNT, CDR2 YENEEA, per germline. The CDR3 loop spans 15 amino acids. The CDR3, as DNA: TGTGCCAGCAGGGCTAGCGGGAGGCCCCTCGATGAGCAGTTCTTC. This sequence encodes CASRASGRPLDEQFF.

The V and J genes are TRBV2 and TRBJ2-3; tentative D call: TRBD1 (5 bases). There are 15 residues in the CDR3. Germline V gene data show CDR1 as SNHLY and CDR2 as FYNNEI. With 6 bases removed from V and 0 bases from J, the gap between germline ends came to 13 bases. The CDR3 nucleotides are TGTGCCAGCAGGGACAAGACTTTTAGCACAGATACGCAGTATTTT. It is translated as CASRDKTFSTDTQYF.

This clone came up a few times. V is TRBV9 and J is TRBJ2-2; D not certain. Per the germline V gene, CDR1 is SGDLS and CDR2 is YYNGEE. V shed 4 bases and J shed 6 bases, with 7 bases lying between them. The CDR3 loop spans 12 amino acids. The CDR3 sequence is CASSFIPGELFF. In DNA, the CDR3 is TGTGCCAGCAGCTTCATCCCCGGGGAGCTGTTTTTT.

In nucleotides, the CDR3 is TGTGCCAGTAGTATACAACTAAGCACAGATACGCAGTATTTT. This sequence encodes CASSIQLSTDTQYF. The rearrangement joins TRBV19 to TRBJ2-3; no reliable D call. There are 14 residues in the CDR3. V was cut by 2 bases and J by 0 bases, with 6 bases left in between. The germline V gene encodes CDR1 LNHDA and CDR2 SQIVND (reference sequence). Filled out from reference TRBV19 and TRBJ2-3, the complete variable domain reads DGGITQSPKYLFRKEGQNVTLSCEQNLNHDAMYWYRQDPGQGLRLIYYSQIVNDFQKGDIAEGYSVSREKKESFPLTVTSAQKNPTAFYLCASSIQLSTDTQYFGPGTRLTVL.

This chain links TRBV27 with TRBJ2-7; 14 nucleotides match TRBD2. J was trimmed by 2 bases and V by 7 bases; bases with no gene match: 7. The CDR3 totals 16 residues. In germline, CDR1 is MNHEY, CDR2 SMNVEV (reference sequence). CDR3 nucleotide sequence: TGTGCCAGCACGGGACTAGCGGGAGCATTCCCCTACGAGCAGTACTTC. It translates to CASTGLAGAFPYEQYF.

This rearrangement joins TRBV28 to TRBJ1-1, with 7 bases lining up with TRBD1. With V trimmed by 6 bases and J by 4 bases, 8 bases remained unmatched. The CDR3 has 14 residues. Per germline, CDR1 MDHEN and CDR2 SYDVKM. The CDR3 loop is CASRDTGVGTEAFF. CDR3 coding DNA: TGTGCCAGCAGGGATACAGGGGTGGGCACTGAAGCTTTCTTT.

J is TRBJ2-3 and V is TRBV5-1, with D possibly TRBD2 on 6 matching bases. This CDR3 contains 14 residues. From germline, CDR1 is SGHRS and CDR2 YFSETQ. V was pared by 7 bases and J by 0 bases, with 12 bases between. The CDR3 nucleotides are TGCGCCAGCCGCCCCCGGGGGAGCACAGATACGCAGTATTTT. It translates to CASRPRGSTDTQYF.

This chain connects TRBV7-2 to TRBJ2-1; D remains unclear. CDR1 and CDR2 (germline): SGHTA, FQGNSA. The CDR3 is 11 amino acids. V was pared by 3 bases and J by 5 bases, with 2 bases between. DNA of the CDR3: TGTGCCAGCAGCTTCAACAATGAGCAGTTCTTC. Amino acids: CASSFNNEQFF.

This chain links TRBV7-2 with TRBJ2-1, with 7 positions matching TRBD1. V shed 5 bases, J shed 8 bases, and the junction held 9 bases outside the gene matches. Germline V gene lookup returns CDR1 SGHTA and CDR2 FQGNSA. There are 14 residues in the CDR3. CDR3 bases: TGTGCCAGCAGCCAAATTACGAGGGGGCATGAGCAGTTCTTC. Translating it yields CASSQITRGHEQFF.

The gene calls are TRBV28 and TRBJ2-7; 7 bases are shared with TRBD1. The V segment lost 5 bases and the J segment 5 bases; nucleotides outside the gene matches: 9. CDR1 MDHEN and CDR2 SYDVKM come from the germline V gene. CDR3 size: 14 residues. The CDR3 DNA reads as TGTGCCAGCAGTGGGGACAGCACGGCCAACGAGCAGTACTTC. Translated, it gives CASSGDSTANEQYF. Supplemented by reference TRBV28 and TRBJ2-7, the full variable domain reads DVKVTQSSRYLVKRTGEKVFLECVQDMDHENMFWYRQDPGLGLRLIYFSYDVKMKEKGDIPEGYSVSREKKERFSLILESASTNQTSMYLCASSGDSTANEQYFGPGTRLTVT.

This clone has just a few counts. The J gene is TRBJ2-7, the V gene TRBV5-1; D might be TRBD1 or TRBD2, each matching 5 bases. This CDR3 has 15 amino acids. The germline gives CDR1 SGHRS, CDR2 YFSETQ. V was shortened by 3 bases and J by 7 bases, with 20 bases between the two germline ends. CDR3 loop: CASSWETGLLGEQYF. DNA of the CDR3: TGCGCCAGCAGCTGGGAAACGGGGCTGCTCGGGGAGCAGTACTTC.

The chain has TRBV19 and TRBJ1-5; TRBD1 matches 7 bases. The CDR3 runs 16 residues. CDR1 is LNHDA and CDR2 is SQIVND in the germline V gene (reference sequence). The V and J ends lost 8 bases and 0 bases, in that order; junction bases with no gene match: 10. The CDR3 nucleotides are TGTGCCAGTGGAAAACAGGGGACCCTTAGCAATCAGCCCCAGCATTTT. As protein: CASGKQGTLSNQPQHF.

CDR3: CASSSPRGVKETQYF. The CDR3 nucleotides are TGTGCCAGCAGCTCCCCCCGGGGAGTTAAAGAGACCCAGTACTTC. The chain is built from TRBV7-8 and TRBJ2-5; the D gene is possibly TRBD2 (5 bases). Germline lookup yields CDR1 SGHVS and CDR2 FQNEAQ. This CDR3 has 15 amino acids. Trimming removed 4 bases from V and 3 bases from J, with 15 bases in between.

The table lists this clone with a few counts. The V and J genes are TRBV18 and TRBJ1-1; D uncertain. Between the trimmed V and J ends, which lost 4 bases and 8 bases, there was a span of 11 bases. CDR1 is KGHSH and CDR2 is LQKENI in the germline V gene. There are 12 residues in the CDR3. This CDR3 reads CASSLLEGEAFF. In DNA, the CDR3 is TGTGCCAGCTCACTTTTGGAAGGGGAAGCTTTCTTT.

V is TRBV11-3 and J is TRBJ2-5, with TRBD2 matching over 14 bases. Germline loops: CDR1 SGHNT, CDR2 YENEEA. J was trimmed by 5 bases and V by 1 base; bases with no gene match: 6. The CDR3 contains 17 residues. For the CDR3, the DNA is TGTGCCAGCAGCTTAGTGACTAGCGGGAGGGCCCGGGAGACCCAGTACTTC. This gives the protein CASSLVTSGRARETQYF. The whole variable domain, filled in from reference TRBV11-3 and TRBJ2-5, reads EAGVVQSPRYKIIEKKQPVAFWCNPISGHNTLYWYLQNLGQGPELLIRYENEEAVDDSQLPKDRFSAERLKGVDSTLKIQPAELGDSAVYLCASSLVTSGRARETQYFGPGTRLLVL.